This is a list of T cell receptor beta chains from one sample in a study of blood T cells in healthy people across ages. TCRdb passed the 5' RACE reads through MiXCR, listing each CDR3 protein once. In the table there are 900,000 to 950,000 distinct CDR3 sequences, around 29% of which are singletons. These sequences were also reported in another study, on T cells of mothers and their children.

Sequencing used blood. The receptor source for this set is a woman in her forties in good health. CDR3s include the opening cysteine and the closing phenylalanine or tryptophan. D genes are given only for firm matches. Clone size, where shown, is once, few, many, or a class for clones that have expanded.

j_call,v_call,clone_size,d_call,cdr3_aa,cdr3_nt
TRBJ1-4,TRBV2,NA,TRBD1,CASRRTGGYDEKLFF,TGTGCCAGCAGACGGACAGGGGGCTACGATGAAAAACTGTTTTTT
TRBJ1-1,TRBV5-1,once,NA,CASSLEGTPGAFF,TGCGCCAGCAGCTTGGAGGGGACTCCGGGGGCTTTCTTT
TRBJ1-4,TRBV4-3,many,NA,CASSFEAEKLFF,TGCGCCAGCAGCTTTGAAGCCGAAAAACTGTTTTTT
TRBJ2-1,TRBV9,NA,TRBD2,CASSATSGGVQFF,TGTGCCAGCAGCGCGACTAGCGGGGGGGTCCAGTTCTTC
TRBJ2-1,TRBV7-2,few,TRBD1,CASSLGQGARGEQFF,TGTGCCAGCAGCTTGGGACAGGGGGCTCGGGGTGAGCAGTTCTTC
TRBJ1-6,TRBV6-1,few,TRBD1,CASRGRGQGARNSPLHF,TGTGCCAGCAGGGGAAGGGGACAGGGGGCAAGGAATTCACCCCTCCACTTT
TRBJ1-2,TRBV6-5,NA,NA,CASRQQGIEGGYTF,TGTGCCAGCAGACAACAGGGTATTGAGGGAGGCTACACCTTC
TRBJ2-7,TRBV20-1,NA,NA,CSARAEVRSYEQYF,TGCAGTGCTAGAGCTGAGGTACGCTCCTACGAGCAGTACTTC
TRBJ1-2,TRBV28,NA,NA,CASRSGVRSDYTF,TGTGCCAGCAGGTCAGGGGTCCGGAGCGACTACACCTTC
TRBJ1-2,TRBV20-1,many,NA,CSAVDRLNYGYTF,TGCAGTGCTGTGGACAGACTGAACTATGGCTACACCTTC
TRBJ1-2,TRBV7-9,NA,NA,CANSDHRRANYGYTF,TGTGCCAACAGCGACCACAGAAGAGCTAACTATGGCTACACCTTC
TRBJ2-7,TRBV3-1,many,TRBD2,CASSPRLAGNPYEQYF,TGTGCCAGCAGCCCCCGACTAGCGGGCAATCCCTACGAGCAGTACTTC
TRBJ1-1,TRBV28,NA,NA,CASSISLNTEAFF,TGTGCCAGCAGCATAAGTCTGAACACTGAAGCTTTCTTT
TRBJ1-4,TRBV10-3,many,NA,CAISESQSANEKLFF,TGTGCCATCAGTGAGTCCCAGTCCGCTAATGAAAAACTGTTTTTT
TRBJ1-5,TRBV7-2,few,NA,CASSRAPGSSNQPQHF,TGTGCCAGCAGCCGGGCCCCAGGATCTAGCAATCAGCCCCAGCATTTT
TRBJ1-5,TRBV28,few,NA,CASRLSGGNQPQHF,TGTGCCAGCAGACTCAGTGGAGGCAATCAGCCCCAGCATTTT
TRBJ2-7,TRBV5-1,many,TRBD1,CASRDPGDSTYEQYF,TGCGCCAGCAGAGACCCCGGGGACAGCACCTACGAGCAGTACTTC
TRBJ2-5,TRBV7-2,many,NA,CASSSGTLKETQYF,TGTGCCAGCAGTTCCGGGACACTTAAAGAGACCCAGTACTTC
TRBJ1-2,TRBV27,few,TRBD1,CASRRYRDRSIINYGYTF,TGTGCCAGCAGGAGATACCGGGACAGGTCAATCATCAACTATGGCTACACCTTC
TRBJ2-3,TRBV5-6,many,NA,CASSLVPGSTDTQYF,TGTGCCAGCAGCTTGGTTCCCGGGAGCACAGATACGCAGTATTTT
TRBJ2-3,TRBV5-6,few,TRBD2,CASSLGPTSGGALGYF,TGTGCCAGCAGCTTGGGTCCCACTAGCGGGGGGGCACTTGGGTATTTT
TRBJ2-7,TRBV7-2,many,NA,CASSSRRGSEQYF,TGTGCCAGCAGCTCCCGAAGGGGGAGCGAGCAGTACTTC
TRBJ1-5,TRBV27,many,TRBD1,CASSFGTGANQPQHF,TGTGCCAGCAGTTTCGGGACAGGGGCGAATCAGCCCCAGCATTTT
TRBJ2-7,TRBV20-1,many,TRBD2,CSAERGGRYEQYF,TGCAGTGCCGAGCGGGGGGGCCGCTACGAGCAGTACTTC
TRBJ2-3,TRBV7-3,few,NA,CASSLRTEDTQYF,TGTGCCAGCAGCTTAAGGACGGAGGATACGCAGTATTTT
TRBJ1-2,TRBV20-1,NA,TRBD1,CSAPTRTGALGYTF,TGCAGTGCTCCAACTCGCACAGGGGCCCTCGGCTACACCTTC
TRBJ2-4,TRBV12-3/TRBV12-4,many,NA,CASTTAKNIQYF,TGTGCCAGCACCACCGCCAAAAACATTCAGTACTTC
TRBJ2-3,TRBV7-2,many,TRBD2,CASTQGAGGTDTQYF,TGTGCCAGCACCCAGGGAGCGGGGGGCACAGATACGCAGTATTTT
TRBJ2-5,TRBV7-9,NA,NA,CASSLGVGGGEETQYF,TGTGCCAGCAGCTTAGGAGTAGGGGGGGGAGAAGAGACCCAGTACTTC
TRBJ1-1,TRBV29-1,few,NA,CSVEQGNTEAFF,TGCAGCGTTGAACAGGGGAACACTGAAGCTTTCTTT
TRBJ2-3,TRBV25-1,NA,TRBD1,CASNRGQGARDTQYF,TGTGCCAGCAACCGCGGACAGGGGGCTAGGGATACGCAGTATTTT
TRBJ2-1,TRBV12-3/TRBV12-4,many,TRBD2,CASRPTSGGPNNEQFF,TGTGCCAGCAGACCCACTAGCGGGGGCCCCAACAATGAGCAGTTCTTC
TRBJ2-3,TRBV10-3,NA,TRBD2,CAISDPRTSGGHTDTQYF,TGTGCCATCAGTGACCCTAGGACTAGCGGGGGCCACACAGATACGCAGTATTTT
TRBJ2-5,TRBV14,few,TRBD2,CASSQIAGGTPQETQYF,TGTGCCAGCAGCCAAATAGCGGGGGGCACCCCCCAAGAGACCCAGTACTTC
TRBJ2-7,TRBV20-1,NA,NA,CSAQVRGYYEQYF,TGCAGTGCCCAGGTCAGGGGATACTACGAGCAGTACTTC
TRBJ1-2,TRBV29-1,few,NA,CSAYQVGYTF,TGCAGCGCTTACCAAGTAGGCTACACCTTC
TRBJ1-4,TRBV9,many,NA,CASSVNTGGTEKLFF,TGTGCCAGCAGCGTTAATACAGGCGGGACTGAAAAACTGTTTTTT
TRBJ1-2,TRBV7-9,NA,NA,CASSGRRTLGDYGYTF,TGTGCCAGCAGCGGGCGACGTACCCTAGGTGACTATGGCTACACCTTC
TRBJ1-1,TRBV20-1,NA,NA,CSARKQITTEAFF,TGCAGTGCTAGGAAACAGATAACCACTGAAGCTTTCTTT
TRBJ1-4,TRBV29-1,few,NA,CSVEEELGGEKLFF,TGCAGCGTTGAAGAGGAGCTAGGGGGTGAAAAACTGTTTTTT
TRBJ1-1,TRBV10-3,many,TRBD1,CATSTGMNTEAFF,TGTGCCACCTCGACAGGGATGAACACTGAAGCTTTCTTT
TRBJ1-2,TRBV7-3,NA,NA,CASSYLQGGGYTF,TGTGCCAGCAGCTATCTTCAGGGAGGAGGCTACACCTTC
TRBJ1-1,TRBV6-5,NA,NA,CASSYYPEGGTEAFF,TGTGCCAGCAGTTACTACCCGGAGGGAGGAACTGAAGCTTTCTTT
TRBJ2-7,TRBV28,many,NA,CASSSPGSSYEQYF,TGTGCCAGCAGTTCCCCGGGGAGCTCCTACGAGCAGTACTTC